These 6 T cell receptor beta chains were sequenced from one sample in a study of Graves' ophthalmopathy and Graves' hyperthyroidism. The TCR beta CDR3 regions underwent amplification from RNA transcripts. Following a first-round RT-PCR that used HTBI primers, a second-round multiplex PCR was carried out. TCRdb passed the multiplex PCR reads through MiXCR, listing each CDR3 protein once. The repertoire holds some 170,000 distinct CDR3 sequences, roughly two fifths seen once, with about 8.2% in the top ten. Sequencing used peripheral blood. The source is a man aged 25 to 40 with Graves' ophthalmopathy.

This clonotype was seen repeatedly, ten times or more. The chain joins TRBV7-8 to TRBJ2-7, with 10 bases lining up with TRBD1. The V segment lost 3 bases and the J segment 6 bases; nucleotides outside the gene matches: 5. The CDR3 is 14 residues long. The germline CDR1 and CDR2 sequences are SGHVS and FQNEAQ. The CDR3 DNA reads TGTGCCAGCAGCTTGGGACAGGGGAGGTTCGAGCAGTACTTC. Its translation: CASSLGQGRFEQYF.

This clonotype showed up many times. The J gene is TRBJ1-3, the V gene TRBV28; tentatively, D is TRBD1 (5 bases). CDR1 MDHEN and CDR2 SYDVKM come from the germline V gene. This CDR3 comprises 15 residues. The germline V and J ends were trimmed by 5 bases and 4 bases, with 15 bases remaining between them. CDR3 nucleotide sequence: TGTGCCAGCAGTCGACCCGGGGAGGGGGGAAACACCATATATTTT. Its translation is CASSRPGEGGNTIYF.

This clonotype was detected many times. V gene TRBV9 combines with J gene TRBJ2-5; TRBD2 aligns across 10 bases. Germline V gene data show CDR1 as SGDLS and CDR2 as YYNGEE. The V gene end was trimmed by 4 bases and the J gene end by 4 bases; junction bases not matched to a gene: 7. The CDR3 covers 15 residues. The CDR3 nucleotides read TGTGCCAGCAGCCAAGGGAGCGGGAGGGCAGAGACCCAGTACTTC. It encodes CASSQGSGRAETQYF.

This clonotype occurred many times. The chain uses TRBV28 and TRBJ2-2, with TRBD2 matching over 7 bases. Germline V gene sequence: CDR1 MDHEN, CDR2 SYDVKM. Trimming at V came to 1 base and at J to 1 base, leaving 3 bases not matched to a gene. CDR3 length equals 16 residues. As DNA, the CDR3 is TGTGCCAGCAGTTTATCGGTAGCGGGGAACACCGGGGAGCTGTTTTTT. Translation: CASSLSVAGNTGELFF. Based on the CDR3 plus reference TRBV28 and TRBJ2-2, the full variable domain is DVKVTQSSRYLVKRTGEKVFLECVQDMDHENMFWYRQDPGLGLRLIYFSYDVKMKEKGDIPEGYSVSREKKERFSLILESASTNQTSMYLCASSLSVAGNTGELFFGEGSRLTVL.

In nucleotides, the CDR3 is TGTGCCACCAGTTCTGGGGCCAACGTCCTGACTTTC. Translating it yields CATSSGANVLTF. The chain employs TRBV24-1 and TRBJ2-6; D not resolved. The ends were cut back, 6 bases at V and 1 base at J, with 0 bases in the middle. Germline CDR1 KGHDR, CDR2 SFDVKD. This CDR3 spans 12 amino acids.

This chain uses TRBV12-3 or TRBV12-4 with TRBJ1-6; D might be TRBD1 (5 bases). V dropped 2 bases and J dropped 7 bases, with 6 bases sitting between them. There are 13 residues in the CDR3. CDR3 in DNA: TGTGCCAGCAGTTTAAGGACAAATTCACCCCTCCACTTT. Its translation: CASSLRTNSPLHF.